Presented here are 4 T cell receptor beta chains from one specimen sequenced in a study of T-cell memory formation after mild COVID-19. TCRdb processed the 5' RACE reads anew with MiXCR; each CDR3 protein has one entry. The data contain around 300,000 distinct CDR3 sequences, around 8% of them seen just once; the ten biggest clones take up roughly 22%. Sequenced: PBMCs or a T cell subset sorted from them (not recorded which). All receptors derive from a man between 18 and 29 years old who had mild COVID-19 (a few samples of this study predate the infection). Cell type and time point are not known.

The rearrangement uses TRBV4-2 and TRBJ1-2; D is ambiguous. The length of the CDR3 is 14 residues. The germline CDR1 and CDR2 sequences are LGHNA and YNFKEQ. V lost 1 base and J lost 6, with 12 bases in between. Written as DNA, the CDR3 is TGTGCCAGCAGCCAAGGCCGCCCTATCAATGGCTACACCTTC. Translating it yields CASSQGRPINGYTF.

This clonotype was observed at least ten times. The chain recombines TRBV12-3 or TRBV12-4 with TRBJ2-2; D is perhaps TRBD1 or TRBD2 (5 bases each). The CDR3 spans 13 residues. V was cut by 6 bases and J by 6 bases, with 11 bases left in between. CDR3 region: CASRPVGAGELFF. The CDR3 bases are TGTGCCAGCAGACCGGTGGGGGCCGGGGAGCTGTTTTTT.

This clonotype was picked up many times. The rearrangement links TRBV6-5 to TRBJ1-1, with TRBD1 matching over 7 bases. The germline V gene has CDR1 MNHEY and CDR2 SVGAGI. J lost 1 base, V lost 4 bases, and 6 bases had no gene match. This CDR3 spans 15 amino acids. The CDR3 nucleotides read TGTGCCAGCAGTTCAGGGGGTAACAAGAACACTGAAGCTTTCTTT. It encodes CASSSGGNKNTEAFF.

The chain employs TRBV29-1 and TRBJ2-2, with a weak D call TRBD2 (5 bases). V lost 7 bases to trimming and J lost 3 bases, with 12 bases between them. The CDR3 extends over 13 amino acids. In germline, CDR1 is SQVTM, CDR2 ANQGSEA. The CDR3 DNA is TGCAGCGCTTCCCGAGCGGACACCGGGGAGCTGTTTTTT. The encoded protein is CSASRADTGELFF.